This entry is about one T cell receptor beta chain. This sample is part of a study of OX40 agonist ivuxolimab in advanced cancers. Across the whole study: The diagnoses of dose-escalation patients were hepatocellular carcinoma, melanoma, renal cell or head and neck cancer.

Only in-frame clones appear in the TCRdb table, and some are missing; sequencing was by immunoSEQ multiplex PCR. The data contain some 43,000 clones, about 86% of them singletons. V gave up 1 base and J gave up 6 bases, with 8 bases separating them. Germline V lookup: CDR1 SGHAT, CDR2 FQNNGV. The CDR3 loop spans 13 amino acids. This sequence joins TRBV11-2 and TRBJ2-3; D unresolved. The sequence was obtained from an adult with an advanced solid tumor such as melanoma, head and neck, liver or kidney cancer. Sequencing used CD4+ or CD8+ T cells sorted from blood, obtained in a trial of the OX40 agonist ivuxolimab. For the CDR3, the DNA is TGTGCCAGCAGCTTAGCGGGCGAGGATACGCAGTATTTT. This sequence encodes CASSLAGEDTQYF. Combining the CDR3 with reference TRBV11-2 and TRBJ2-3 gives the whole variable domain EAGVAQSPRYKIIEKRQSVAFWCNPISGHATLYWYQQILGQGPKLLIQFQNNGVVDDSQLPKDRFSAERLKGVDSTLKIQPAKLEDSAVYLCASSLAGEDTQYFGPGTRLTVL.